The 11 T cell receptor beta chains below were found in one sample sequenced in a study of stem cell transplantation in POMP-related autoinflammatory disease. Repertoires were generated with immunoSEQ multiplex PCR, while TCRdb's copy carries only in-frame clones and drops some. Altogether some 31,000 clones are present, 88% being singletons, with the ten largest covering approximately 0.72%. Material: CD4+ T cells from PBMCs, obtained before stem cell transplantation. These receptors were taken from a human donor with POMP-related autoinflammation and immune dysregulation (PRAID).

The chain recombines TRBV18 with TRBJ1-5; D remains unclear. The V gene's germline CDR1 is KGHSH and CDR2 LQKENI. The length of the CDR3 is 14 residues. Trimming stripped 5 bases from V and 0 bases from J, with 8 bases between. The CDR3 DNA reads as TGTGCCAGCTCAATGATTTATAGCAATCAGCCCCAGCATTTT. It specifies CASSMIYSNQPQHF.

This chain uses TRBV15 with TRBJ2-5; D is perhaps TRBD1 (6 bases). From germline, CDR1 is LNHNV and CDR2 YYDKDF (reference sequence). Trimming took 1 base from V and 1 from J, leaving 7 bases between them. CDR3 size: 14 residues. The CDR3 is CATSRGTVQETQYF. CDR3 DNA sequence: TGTGCCACCAGCAGAGGGACAGTCCAAGAGACCCAGTACTTC.

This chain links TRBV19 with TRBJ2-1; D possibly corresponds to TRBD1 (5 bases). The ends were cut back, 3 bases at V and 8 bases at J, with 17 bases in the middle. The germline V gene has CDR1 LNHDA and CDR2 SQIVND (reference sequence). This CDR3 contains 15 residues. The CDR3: CASSISQGRSDEQFF. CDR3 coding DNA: TGTGCCAGTAGTATCAGTCAGGGCCGGTCCGATGAGCAGTTCTTC.

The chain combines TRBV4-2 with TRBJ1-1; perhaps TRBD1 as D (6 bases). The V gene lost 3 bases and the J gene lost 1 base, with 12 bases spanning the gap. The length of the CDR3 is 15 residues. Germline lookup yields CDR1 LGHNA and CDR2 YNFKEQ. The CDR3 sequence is CASSHPGQPNTEAFF. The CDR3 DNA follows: TGTGCCAGCAGCCATCCGGGACAACCGAACACTGAAGCTTTCTTT.

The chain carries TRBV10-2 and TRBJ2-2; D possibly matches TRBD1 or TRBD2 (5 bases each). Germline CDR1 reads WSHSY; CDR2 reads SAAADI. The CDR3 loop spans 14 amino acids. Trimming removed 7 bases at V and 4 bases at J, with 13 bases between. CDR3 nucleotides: TGCGCCAGCAACCACCCAGGGACCACCGGGGAGCTGTTTTTT. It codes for CASNHPGTTGELFF.

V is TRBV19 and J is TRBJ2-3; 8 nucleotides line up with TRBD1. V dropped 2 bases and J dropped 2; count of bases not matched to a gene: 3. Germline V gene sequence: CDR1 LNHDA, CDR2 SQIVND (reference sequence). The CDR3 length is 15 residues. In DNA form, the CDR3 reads TGTGCCAGTAGTATAAGGACAGGGAACACAGATACGCAGTATTTT. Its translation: CASSIRTGNTDTQYF.

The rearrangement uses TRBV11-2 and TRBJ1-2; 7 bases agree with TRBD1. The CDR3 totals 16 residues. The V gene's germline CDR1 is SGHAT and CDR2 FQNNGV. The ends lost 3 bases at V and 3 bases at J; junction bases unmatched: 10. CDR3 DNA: TGTGCCAGCAGCTTTTTGACGGGACAGAAGGACTATGGCTACACCTTC. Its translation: CASSFLTGQKDYGYTF.

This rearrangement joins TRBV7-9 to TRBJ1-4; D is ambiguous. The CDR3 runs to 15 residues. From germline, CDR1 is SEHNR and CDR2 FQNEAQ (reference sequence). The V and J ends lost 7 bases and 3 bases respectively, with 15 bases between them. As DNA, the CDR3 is TGTGCCAGCACCGAAATCGGGTATTCTAATGAAAAACTGTTTTTT. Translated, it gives CASTEIGYSNEKLFF.

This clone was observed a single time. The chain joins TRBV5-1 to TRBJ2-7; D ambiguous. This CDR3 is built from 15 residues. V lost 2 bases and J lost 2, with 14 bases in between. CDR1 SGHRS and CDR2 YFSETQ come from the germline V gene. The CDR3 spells CASSFSLGGTYEQYF. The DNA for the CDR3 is TGCGCCAGCAGCTTCTCCCTGGGTGGGACCTACGAGCAGTACTTC. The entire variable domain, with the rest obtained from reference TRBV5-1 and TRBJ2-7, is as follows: KAGVTQTPRYLIKTRGQQVTLSCSPISGHRSVSWYQQTPGQGLQFLFEYFSETQRNKGNFPGRFSGRQFSNSRSEMNVSTLELGDSALYLCASSFSLGGTYEQYFGPGTRLTVT.

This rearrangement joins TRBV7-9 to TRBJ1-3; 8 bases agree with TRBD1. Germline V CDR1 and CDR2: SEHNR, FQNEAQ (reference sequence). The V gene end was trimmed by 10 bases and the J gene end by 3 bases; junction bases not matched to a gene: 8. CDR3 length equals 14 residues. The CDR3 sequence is CATRTGNYGNTIYF. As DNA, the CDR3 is TGTGCCACTCGGACAGGGAATTATGGAAACACCATATATTTT.

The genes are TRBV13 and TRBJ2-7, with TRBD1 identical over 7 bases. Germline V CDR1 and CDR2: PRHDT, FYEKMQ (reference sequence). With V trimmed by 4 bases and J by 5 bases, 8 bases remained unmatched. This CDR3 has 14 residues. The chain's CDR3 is CASSYLQGDHEQYF. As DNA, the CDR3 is TGTGCCAGCAGCTATCTCCAGGGGGACCACGAGCAGTACTTC. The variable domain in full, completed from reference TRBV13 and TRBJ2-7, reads AAGVIQSPRHLIKEKRETATLKCYPIPRHDTVYWYQQGPGQDPQFLISFYEKMQSDKGSIPDRFSAQQFSDYHSELNMSSLELGDSALYFCASSYLQGDHEQYFGPGTRLTVT.